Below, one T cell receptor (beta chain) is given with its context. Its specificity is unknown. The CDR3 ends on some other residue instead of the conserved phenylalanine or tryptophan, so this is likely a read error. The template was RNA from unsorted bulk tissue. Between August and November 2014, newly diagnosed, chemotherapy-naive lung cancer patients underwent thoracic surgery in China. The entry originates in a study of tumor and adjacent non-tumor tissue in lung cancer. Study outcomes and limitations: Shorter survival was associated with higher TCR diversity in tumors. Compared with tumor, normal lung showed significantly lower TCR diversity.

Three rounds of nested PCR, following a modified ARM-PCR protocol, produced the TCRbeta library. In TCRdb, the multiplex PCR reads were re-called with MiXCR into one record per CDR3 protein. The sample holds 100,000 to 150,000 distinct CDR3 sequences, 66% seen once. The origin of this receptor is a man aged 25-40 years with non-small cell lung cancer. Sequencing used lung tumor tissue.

CDR3 amino acids: CASSLAAAVLEEQYL. DNA for the CDR3: TGTGCCAGCAGCTTAGCAGCGGCGGTTTTGGAAGAGCAGTACTTA. The chain is built from TRBV7-9 and TRBJ2-7, with D possibly being TRBD2 (5 bases). The V gene's germline CDR1 is SEHNR and CDR2 FQNEAQ (reference sequence). The CDR3 loop spans 15 amino acids. V dropped 0 bases and J dropped 7 bases, with 16 bases sitting between them.